Listed below are T cell receptor beta chains from one sample, sequenced in a study of spatial heterogeneity in lung cancer. TCRdb redid the calling of the 5' RACE reads with MiXCR, one entry per CDR3 protein. The sample carries fewer than 100,000 distinct CDR3 sequences, 19% recorded once. Here the sequenced sample was PBMCs, taken at follow-up. Receptor source: a male donor with early-stage non-small cell lung cancer. CDR3s include the opening cysteine and the closing phenylalanine or tryptophan.

v_gene	j_gene	CDR3aa
TRBV7-8	TRBJ1-2	CASSPGQYDIASYGYTF
TRBV29-1	TRBJ1-1	CSVEGGQGNTEAFF
TRBV6-2/TRBV6-3	TRBJ1-1	CASSHRTGKNTEAFF
TRBV7-3	TRBJ2-3	CASSTSGTDTQYF
TRBV27	TRBJ2-5	CASSLYAGAFQETQYF
TRBV19	TRBJ1-5	CASSGGTYSNQPQHF
TRBV5-1	TRBJ2-3	CASGPGTTLGDTQYF
TRBV20-1	TRBJ2-3	CSARAETGKTDTQYF
TRBV20-1	TRBJ1-6	CSARENYNSPLHF
TRBV12-3/TRBV12-4	TRBJ2-1	CASSSGLAGTYNEQFF
TRBV20-1	TRBJ2-2	CSASRGSGAGELFF
TRBV5-1	TRBJ2-5	CASSLELAGGLETQYF
TRBV2	TRBJ2-7	CASTQKPGYEQYF
TRBV18	TRBJ2-7	CASSPPAGQGAATF
TRBV19	TRBJ2-3	CASSFRDGGTDTQYF
TRBV20-1	TRBJ1-1	CSAREARGFTEAFF
TRBV24-1	TRBJ2-1	CATSARDRPYNEQFF
TRBV5-6	TRBJ2-3	CASSLGPGMDTQYF
TRBV12-3/TRBV12-4	TRBJ1-1	CASSDPGDNGDTEAFF
TRBV11-1	TRBJ2-7	CASRRTSGTAYEQYF
TRBV5-1	TRBJ1-4	CASSVGTGSEKLFF
TRBV10-3	TRBJ2-1	CAISESPTGLNEQFF
TRBV24-1	TRBJ2-1	CATSDLTIDEQFF
TRBV29-1	TRBJ1-2	CSAYGRADSNYGYTF
TRBV19	TRBJ1-5	CASRTIQGSNQPQHF
TRBV12-3/TRBV12-4	TRBJ1-1	CASNEWGAMRSEAFF
TRBV15	TRBJ1-1	CATSTYRGNTEAFF
TRBV29-1	TRBJ2-5	CSVQVQPETQYF
TRBV5-4	TRBJ2-6	CASSPDRGTTFYSGANVLTF
TRBV5-5	TRBJ2-1	CASSPDWSSSYNEQFF
TRBV7-2	TRBJ2-2	CATSGGESRNTGELFF
TRBV12-3/TRBV12-4	TRBJ1-2	CASSFETGTSGYTF
TRBV10-3	TRBJ1-4	CAISPSLDANEKLFF
TRBV7-9	TRBJ2-3	CASSLRPPGGDTQYF
TRBV2	TRBJ2-3	CAIEGSPDTQYF
TRBV7-8	TRBJ2-3	CASSGLLADSSTDTQYF
TRBV11-2	TRBJ2-7	CASSLEVDRVYEQYF
TRBV12-3/TRBV12-4	TRBJ1-1	CASSFWNPEAFF
TRBV24-1	TRBJ2-3	CATSDRGDWTDTQYF
TRBV18	TRBJ2-7	CASSPVAGGIGTEQYF